The 14 T cell receptor beta chains listed next were all sequenced from one sample in a study of blood T cells in healthy people across ages. Next came a second PCR, run for about 6 to 12 cycles, which used a sample-barcoded 5' primer along with a J-beta primer mix. TCRdb recomputed calls from the 5' RACE reads with MiXCR, one row per CDR3 protein. The repertoire holds about 1.5 million distinct CDR3 sequences, less than 45% seen once, with around 4% in the top ten. The sample consisted of blood. The receptor source for this set is a woman younger than 35 in good health.

Many counts were recorded for this clonotype. The chain links TRBV7-2 to TRBJ2-3; TRBD2 matches at 12 bases. CDR1 and CDR2 (germline): SGHTA, FQGNSA. V shed 5 bases and J 7 bases; nucleotides not matched to a gene: 7. CDR3 length equals 15 residues. As DNA, the CDR3 is TGTGCCAGCAGCGTGACTAGCGGGAGCGGTAATACGCAGTATTTT. Encoded protein: CASSVTSGSGNTQYF.

This rearrangement joins TRBV5-1 to TRBJ1-2; 7 bases are shared with TRBD1. J was trimmed by 3 bases and V by 8 bases; bases with no gene match: 13. Per germline, CDR1 SGHRS and CDR2 YFSETQ. The CDR3 runs to 15 residues. The CDR3 spells CARSQPGQIDYGYTF. The CDR3, as DNA: TGCGCCAGGAGCCAACCGGGACAGATTGACTATGGCTACACCTTC.

This clonotype was observed a handful of times. The CDR3 reads CASSFPGSNTQYF. Here the CDR3 DNA reads TGTGCCAGCAGCTTTCCGGGGTCAAATACGCAGTATTTT. This chain connects TRBV7-9 to TRBJ2-3; tentative D call: TRBD2 (5 bases). CDR3 length: 13 residues. Trimming took 3 bases from V and 7 from J, leaving 11 bases between them. Germline V lookup: CDR1 SEHNR, CDR2 FQNEAQ (reference sequence).

Details on this clonotype: A much larger clone differs by one base, so this may be a read error. The chain combines TRBV29-1 with TRBJ2-7; 8 nucleotides agree with TRBD1. The CDR3 length is 13 residues. The germline CDR1 and CDR2 sequences are SQVTM and ANQGSEA. After removal of 8 bases from V and 7 bases from J, the junction contained 13 bases not matched to a gene. The chain's CDR3 is CSSRQGSHNEQYF. The CDR3 DNA reads as TGCAGCTCCCGACAGGGGAGCCACAATGAGCAGTACTTC.

The rearrangement links TRBV29-1 to TRBJ2-6; D is possibly TRBD1 (6 bases). The germline V gene has CDR1 SQVTM and CDR2 ANQGSEA. Trimming shortened V by 6 bases and J by 2 bases, and 14 bases separated the two germline ends. The CDR3 is 15 residues long. The CDR3 loop is CSVNHRVAGANVLTF. DNA for the CDR3: TGCAGCGTCAATCACAGGGTGGCTGGGGCCAACGTCCTGACTTTC.

This clonotype has a count of ten or more. The chain recombines TRBV4-1 with TRBJ1-2, with D unclear. Trimming removed 0 bases at V and 4 bases at J, with 12 bases between. Looked up from germline, CDR1 is MGHRA and CDR2 is YSYEKL. The CDR3 runs to 15 residues. The CDR3 nucleotides read TGCGCCAGCAGCCAAGATCGCACCTCTCGCTATGGCTACACCTTC. This sequence encodes CASSQDRTSRYGYTF.

DNA of the CDR3: TGTGCCACGAGGACTATTAGCTCCTACAATGAGCAGTTCTTC. Its protein is CATRTISSYNEQFF. The rearrangement uses TRBV6-5 and TRBJ2-1, with D perhaps TRBD2 (6 bases). Trimming stripped 10 bases from V and 0 bases from J, with 13 bases between. The CDR3 runs to 14 residues. The germline V gene has CDR1 MNHEY and CDR2 SVGAGI.

On this clonotype itself: The germline gene is not matched at one end of the junction; a read error may be the cause. DNA for the CDR3: TGCAGCGCTAGAGGTGTCAGGGAAAGTCAGCCCCAGCATTTT. This sequence encodes CSARGVRESQPQHF. V gene TRBV20-1 combines with J gene TRBJ1-5, with a possible D match to TRBD1 (5 bases). This CDR3 region has 14 residues. The germline V gene encodes CDR1 DFQATT and CDR2 SNEGSKA (reference sequence).

Note on this clonotype: This may arise from a read error, as a much more abundant clone is one base away. This chain connects TRBV20-1 to TRBJ2-7; D uncertain. With 0 bases removed from V and 2 bases from J, the gap between germline ends came to 11 bases. The CDR3 is made up of 14 amino acids. Germline V CDR1 and CDR2: DFQATT, SNEGSKA (reference sequence). The CDR3 region is CSARDRAVAYEQYF. The CDR3 nucleotides are TGCAGTGCTAGAGATCGGGCTGTCGCCTACGAGCAGTACTTC.

The rearrangement uses TRBV20-1 and TRBJ1-5; no definite D call. From germline, CDR1 is DFQATT and CDR2 SNEGSKA (reference sequence). The CDR3 spans 17 residues. Trimming took off 3 bases at V and 2 bases at J, with 20 bases between the two ends. The CDR3 region is CSASKATPVVGNQPQHF. The DNA of the CDR3 is TGCAGTGCTAGTAAGGCCACGCCGGTTGTGGGCAATCAGCCCCAGCATTTT.

J is TRBJ2-7 and V is TRBV20-1; 10 bases are shared with TRBD1. CDR3 length equals 14 residues. Trimming cost V 5 bases and J 0 bases; bases outside gene matches: 4. Germline loops: CDR1 DFQATT, CDR2 SNEGSKA (reference sequence). The CDR3 loop is CSAGRTGGSYEQYF. The CDR3 nucleotides are TGCAGTGCTGGTAGGACAGGGGGCTCCTACGAGCAGTACTTC.

The chain has TRBV20-1 and TRBJ1-1; 8 bases match TRBD1. Germline lookup yields CDR1 DFQATT and CDR2 SNEGSKA (reference sequence). The CDR3 consists of 14 residues. Unmatched junction bases numbered 5, after V lost 3 bases and J lost 2 bases. In DNA form, the CDR3 reads TGCAGTGCTAGCCATCAGGGGGCTAACACTGAAGCTTTCTTT. Amino acids: CSASHQGANTEAFF.

This chain uses TRBV29-1 with TRBJ1-1; possibly TRBD1 for D (5 bases). This CDR3 has 12 residues. V gave up 5 bases and J gave up 12 bases, with 19 bases separating them. The germline gives CDR1 SQVTM, CDR2 ANQGSEA. The CDR3 bases are TGCAGCGTTAGCCCGCCAGGGAGGGTAACTTTCTTT. It encodes CSVSPPGRVTFF.

In this sample, this clonotype turned up a few times. With a much larger clone just one base away, this may be a read error. The J gene is TRBJ2-1, the V gene TRBV7-9; TRBD1 matches at 9 bases. Judging by the DNA end, TRBJ2-7 fits better; the J call may be wrong. CDR1 and CDR2 from the germline V gene are SEHNR and FQNEAQ (reference sequence). This CDR3 is 17 amino acids long. CDR3 amino acids: CASSSRQGGAAYNEQYF. The CDR3 bases are TGTGCCAGCAGCTCACGACAGGGGGGGGCTGCCTACAATGAGCAGTACTTC.